The present entry profiles one TCR beta chain with its context. As yet, its antigen is unknown. CDR3 size: 16 residues. The trim removed 0 bases at V and 6 bases at J, leaving 10 bases unmatched. CDR1 SEHNR and CDR2 FQNEAQ come from the germline V gene (reference sequence). This sample stems from a study of cytomegalovirus exposure and HLA in healthy donors. Produced via immunoSEQ multiplex PCR; TCRdb's table is partial and in-frame only. The repertoire holds around 120,000 clones, approximately 90% seen once, with roughly 6% in the top ten. The study's findings and limits: Listed as cytomegalovirus-associated were 164 TCR beta chains. The tendency of first-cohort TCR clusters to co-occur in the roughly 110 validation repertoires was identified by a subsequent analysis.

This clonotype was obtained from a woman aged 18-35 years in good health and CMV-seropositive. The J gene is TRBJ1-2, the V gene TRBV7-9, with 7 positions matching TRBD1. The sample comprised PBMCs. The CDR3 region has the DNA TGTGCCAGCAGCTTAGCCGCAGGACAGGCTCTGGATGGCTACACCTTC. Encoded protein: CASSLAAGQALDGYTF.